These T cell receptor beta chains were read from a single sample in a study of tumor-infiltrating lymphocytes in primary liver carcinoma. TCRdb analysed the multiplex PCR reads with MiXCR anew, one entry per CDR3 protein. This table holds some 95,000 distinct CDR3 sequences, about 73% found once. The sequencing input was tumor-adjacent normal liver tissue. All receptors come from a man in his forties or fifties with primary liver carcinoma and hepatitis B virus infection. Both conserved end residues are part of each CDR3. The D gene is left open where the match is weak. Expanded clones get a size class; other rows say once, few or many, or leave the size out.

>TRBJ2-3|NA|TRBV29-1|TRBD2
CSVSGVRTSGRATDTQYF
TGCAGCGTGTCAGGGGTGCGGACTAGCGGGAGGGCCACAGACACGCAGTATTTT
>TRBJ2-2|few|TRBV6-5|TRBD2
CATYSGLVTGKLFF
TGTGCCACTTACTCCGGACTAGTTACCGGGAAGCTGTTTTTT
>TRBJ2-2|NA|TRBV6-1|NA
CVNSEVSAGELFF
TGTGTCAACAGTGAAGTGTCAGCCGGGGAGCTGTTTTTT
>TRBJ2-1|NA|TRBV11-2|TRBD2
CASSQATSGMPDYPGEQFF
TGTGCCAGCAGCCAAGCAACTAGCGGGATGCCCGATTACCCAGGTGAGCAGTTCTTC
>TRBJ2-4|many|TRBV10-3|TRBD1
CAISEGQGSAKNIQYF
TGTGCCATCAGTGAAGGACAGGGGTCGGCCAAAAACATTCAGTACTTC
>TRBJ1-4|NA|TRBV7-9|NA
CANSLEGQDKKLFF
TGTGCCAACAGCTTAGAAGGACAAGATAAAAAACTGTTTTTT
>TRBJ1-1|NA|TRBV11-2|TRBD1
CANSADRGDQASF
TGTGCCAACAGCGCCGACAGGGGCGACCAAGCTTCCTTT
>TRBJ2-1|NA|TRBV11-3|TRBD1
CASNLTGGPNEQFF
TGTGCCAGCAACTTAACAGGGGGCCCCAATGAGCAGTTCTTC
>TRBJ2-1|NA|TRBV13|TRBD1
CASTPRGQISYNEQFF
TGTGCCAGCACGCCGAGGGGACAGATTTCCTACAATGAGCAGTTCTTC
>TRBJ2-7|NA|TRBV11-2|NA
CASSSVDEQYF
TGCGCCAGCAGCTCGGTGGACGAGCAGTACTTC
>TRBJ2-3|NA|TRBV11-2|TRBD2
CASEYGGRRLTDTQYF
TGTGCCAGTGAGTACGGGGGGAGAAGACTCACGGATACGCAGTATTTT
>TRBJ2-7|NA|TRBV6-1|NA
CASASQGIGYEQYF
TGTGCCAGCGCCTCGCAGGGGATAGGGTATGAGCAGTACTTC
>TRBJ2-5|NA|TRBV12-3/TRBV12-4|NA
CASSPRVLLGETQYF
TGTGCCAGTAGTCCAAGGGTGCTTTTGGGAGAGACCCAGTACTTC
>TRBJ2-1|many|TRBV6-1|NA
CASTVTPITGQFF
TGTGCCAGCACCGTTACACCGATAACGGGGCAGTTCTTC
>TRBJ2-2|NA|TRBV11-2|NA
CASSSSNYEGEPFF
TGTGCCAGCAGTTCAAGCAACTACGAGGGGGAGCCGTTTTTT
>TRBJ2-7|NA|TRBV11-2|NA
CVSQWDPTYEQYF
TGTGTCAGCCAATGGGACCCCACCTACGAGCAGTACTTC
>TRBJ2-3|NA|TRBV6-1|NA
CTSRRTRDTQYF
TGTACCAGCAGGCGGACGAGGGATACGCAGTATTTT
>TRBJ2-1|many|TRBV6-6|NA
CASSPTGLSSYNEQFF
TGTGCCAGCAGTCCAACAGGATTGAGCTCCTACAATGAGCAGTTCTTC
>TRBJ2-7|once|TRBV21-1|NA
CARSTKTGGHEQYF
TGTGCCAGAAGCACCAAAACAGGGGGCCACGAGCAGTACTTC
>TRBJ2-7|NA|TRBV5-4|TRBD2
CASSLGMGGPDNEQYF
TGTGCCAGCAGCTTGGGAATGGGAGGGCCAGACAATGAGCAGTACTTC
>TRBJ1-4|NA|TRBV18|TRBD1
CASSPIPGQGNEKLFF
TGTGCCAGCTCACCGATCCCGGGACAGGGGAATGAAAAACTGTTTTTT
>TRBJ2-7|many|TRBV29-1|NA
CSVARGSGAYEQYF
TGCAGCGTTGCCCGGGGGAGTGGGGCGTACGAGCAGTACTTC
>TRBJ2-3|many|TRBV28|TRBD1
CASSGAGDRGTDTQYF
TGTGCCAGCAGTGGGGCTGGGGACAGGGGCACAGATACGCAGTATTTT
>TRBJ2-2|NA|TRBV4-2|NA
CASSQDRTVRDTGEPFF
TGTGCTAGCAGCCAAGATAGGACAGTGCGGGACACCGGGGAGCCGTTTTTT
>TRBJ2-7|NA|TRBV11-2|NA
CVSSLVRDKQYF
TGTGTCAGCAGCTTAGTAAGGGACAAGCAGTACTTC
>TRBJ2-7|NA|TRBV4-2|TRBD1
CASSQGDRGVCEQYF
TGTGCCAGTAGCCAAGGTGACAGGGGTGTCTGCGAGCAGTACTTC
>TRBJ2-7|few|TRBV21-1|NA
CASSKALKGRPYEQYF
TGTGCCAGCAGCAAAGCGCTTAAGGGGCGTCCCTACGAGCAGTACTTC
>TRBJ2-1|NA|TRBV5-1|NA
CASTHSMGNEQFF
TGCGCCAGCACTCACAGTATGGGGAATGAGCAGTTCTTC
>TRBJ1-6|NA|TRBV11-1|NA
CASGRPYNSPLHF
TGCGCGTCGGGACGCCCCTATAATTCGCCCCTCCACTTT
>TRBJ2-6|once|TRBV29-1|NA
CGVTGAMAGANVLTF
TGCGGCGTAACCGGGGCGATGGCAGGAGCCAACGTCCTGACTTTC
>TRBJ2-1|NA|TRBV4-2|NA
CASSQARPDVEQFF
TGTGCCAGCAGCCAAGCGAGACCCGATGTTGAGCAGTTCTTC
>TRBJ2-2|many|TRBV6-1|TRBD1
CASRDRGGTGELFF
TGTGCCAGCAGGGACAGGGGAGGCACCGGGGAGCTGTTTTTT
>TRBJ2-7|NA|TRBV6-6|NA
CTSSYSARREREQYF
TGTACCAGCAGCTACTCCGCCCGACGAGAGCGCGAGCAGTACTTC
>TRBJ1-5|NA|TRBV30|NA
CACSGIAGDVQPQHF
TGTGCCTGCAGTGGAATCGCAGGAGACGTTCAGCCCCAGCATTTT
>TRBJ2-4|NA|TRBV11-2|NA
CPSSFQGGTVQYF
TGTCCCAGTAGCTTTCAGGGGGGAACGGTTCAGTACTTC
>TRBJ2-1|NA|TRBV6-6|NA
CAGKRGIGVEQFF
TGTGCCGGGAAGAGGGGCATCGGCGTTGAGCAGTTCTTC
>TRBJ2-1|NA|TRBV6-5|TRBD2
CASSPGISGRAGAYNEQFF
TGTGCCAGTAGTCCCGGGATTAGCGGGAGGGCCGGCGCCTACAATGAGCAATTCTTC
>TRBJ2-7|NA|TRBV7-8|TRBD2
CASSLVGQRDHEQYF
TGTGCCAGCAGCTTAGTGGGCCAGCGGGACCACGAACAGTACTTC
>TRBJ2-3|NA|TRBV11-2|TRBD1
CANSVRDRHPDTQYF
TGTGCCAACAGCGTACGGGACAGGCACCCAGATACGCAGTATTTT
>TRBJ2-3|many|TRBV5-6|TRBD1
CASSFDRGGSSTQYF
TGTGCCAGCAGCTTCGACAGGGGGGGGTCTAGTACGCAGTATTTT
>TRBJ2-2|NA|TRBV5-1|NA
CASSLDGAATGELFF
TGCGCCAGCAGCTTGGACGGGGCGGCCACCGGGGAGCTGTTTTTT
>TRBJ2-7|NA|TRBV7-8|NA
CVSSLGYRDGDQYF
TGTGTCAGCAGCTTAGGGTACAGGGACGGGGACCAGTACTTC
>TRBJ1-1|NA|TRBV20-1|NA
CSGVGDGFDGTEAFF
TGCAGTGGGGTCGGGGACGGGTTTGATGGAACTGAAGCTTTCTTT
>TRBJ2-2|NA|TRBV6-5|TRBD2
CANSYSSPSGNTGELFF
TGTGCCAACAGTTACTCATCCCCTAGCGGGAACACCGGGGAGCTATTTTTT
>TRBJ2-5|NA|TRBV28|TRBD1
CASSSQGAGETQYF
TGTGCCAGCAGTTCCCAGGGGGCGGGGGAGACCCAGTACTTC